The 18 T cell receptor beta chains below come from one sample, sequenced in a study of tumor-infiltrating lymphocytes in primary liver carcinoma. Reverse transcription of about 500 ng total RNA with a constant-region primer produced TCR beta cDNA. For TCR beta, libraries were produced by three nested multiplex PCR rounds using slightly modified ARM-PCR. Rounds one and two of PCR, each of about 10 cycles, were primed with TRBV1-TRBV30 forward primers and a C-beta reverse primer. TCRdb analysed the multiplex PCR reads with MiXCR anew, one entry per CDR3 protein. The repertoire includes approximately 88,000 distinct CDR3 sequences, around 68% of them detected once, and 27% sits in the top ten. It was from approximately 20-30 mg of unsorted bulk tissue that RNA and DNA were co-extracted. Material for sequencing was tumor-adjacent normal liver tissue. These receptors were obtained from a man aged 35-49 years with primary liver carcinoma and hepatitis B virus infection.

The V call is TRBV4-1, the J call TRBJ2-3; no definite D call. The germline CDR1 and CDR2 sequences are MGHRA and YSYEKL. V was shortened by 6 bases and J by 1 base, with 8 bases between the two germline ends. This CDR3 comprises 13 residues. CDR3 sequence reads: CASSPWGTDTQYF. CDR3 in DNA: TGCGCCAGCAGTCCGTGGGGCACAGATACGCAGTATTTT.

Comment on this clonotype: This clone may be a read error of a much larger clone one base away. This chain uses TRBV7-8 with TRBJ2-1, with unresolved D. This CDR3 is 15 amino acids long. Looked up from germline, CDR1 is SGHVS and CDR2 is FQNEAQ. Trimming shortened V by 6 bases and J by 4 bases, and 16 bases separated the two germline ends. The CDR3 DNA reads as TGTGCCAGCAGTTATAGCTGGACCTATTACAATGAGCAGTTCTTC. Its protein product is CASSYSWTYYNEQFF. Variable domain in full (rest from reference TRBV7-8 and TRBJ2-1): GAGVSQSPRYKVAKRGQDVALRCDPISGHVSLFWYQQALGQGPEFLTYFQNEAQLDKSGLPSDRFFAERPEGSVSTLKIQRTQQEDSAVYLCASSYSWTYYNEQFFGPGTRLTVL.

Worth noting for this clonotype: This could be a read error, since a much larger clone is one nucleotide away. V is TRBV5-6 and J is TRBJ1-1, with 10 bases fitting TRBD1. The CDR3 sequence is 14 residues long. Germline V lookup: CDR1 SGHDT, CDR2 YYEEEE. The CDR3, as DNA: TGTGCCACCAGCCTGCTGGACAGGGGGGCTGAAGCTTTCTTT. Amino acids: CATSLLDRGAEAFF.

The sample holds many counts of this clonotype. The CDR3: CASSSTGASGNYEQYF. The CDR3 nucleotides read TGTGCCAGCAGTTCCACAGGGGCCTCAGGCAACTACGAGCAGTACTTC. V gene TRBV12-3 or TRBV12-4 combines with J gene TRBJ2-7; 7 nucleotides agree with TRBD1. The CDR3 has 16 residues. V dropped 4 bases and J dropped 3; count of bases not matched to a gene: 12.

Notes on this clonotype: The conserved final phenylalanine or tryptophan is absent from the CDR3, which likely points to a read error. The DNA is left out, because the CDR3 cannot be placed on it with certainty; the CDR3 is given as TCRdb lists it. The gene calls are TRBV6-7 and TRBJ1-1; the table's D gene call, TRBD1, was not cross checked with the DNA. TRBV6-7 is an ORF, with its function uncertain. The CDR3 has 17 amino acids, counting both end residues. The CDR3 loop reads CASSPLLGQGGNTEAFL.

With regard to this clonotype: This could be a read error, since a much larger clone is one nucleotide away. The gene calls are TRBV29-1 and TRBJ1-1; 8 bases match TRBD1. The V gene end was trimmed by 6 bases and the J gene end by 3 bases; junction bases not matched to a gene: 3. This CDR3 has 12 amino acids. The germline CDR1 and CDR2 sequences are SQVTM and ANQGSEA. CDR3: CSVTGEDTEAFF. CDR3 DNA: TGCAGCGTGACAGGGGAGGACACTGAAGCTTTCTTT.

Comments on this clonotype: The junction does not match germline at one end; this may be a read error. This chain connects TRBV12-3 or TRBV12-4 to TRBJ1-2; D ambiguous. The CDR3 loop spans 13 amino acids. In DNA form, the CDR3 reads TGTACCAGCAGTCGACGGGCGAGATATGGCTACACCTTC. It translates to CTSSRRARYGYTF.

Points on this clonotype: The germline gene is not matched at one end of the junction; a read error may be the cause. The genes are TRBV28 and TRBJ1-5; 9 bases are a match to TRBD1. Germline CDR1 is MDHEN and CDR2 is SYDVKM. CDR3 length equals 15 residues. The CDR3 here is CASGLRYRGPQPQHF. In DNA, the CDR3 is TGTGCCAGCGGTTTACGGTACAGGGGGCCTCAGCCCCAGCATTTT.

A few counts support this clonotype. Given a much more abundant clone one base away, this may be a read error. The chain's CDR3 is CAISEGAGGTNTQYF. CDR3 bases: TGTGCCATCAGTGAGGGGGCGGGAGGAACAAATACGCAGTATTTT. This chain uses TRBV10-3 with TRBJ2-3, with 8 positions matching TRBD2. The CDR3 has 15 amino acids. J was trimmed by 7 bases and V by 2 bases; bases with no gene match: 8. CDR1 ENHRY and CDR2 SYGVKD come from the germline V gene.

This chain links TRBV28 with TRBJ2-7; D is perhaps TRBD1 or TRBD2 (6 bases each). This CDR3 has 18 amino acids. V was trimmed by 3 bases and J by 0 bases, leaving 21 bases between them. Germline CDR1 and CDR2: MDHEN and SYDVKM. In nucleotides, the CDR3 is TGTGCCAGCAGTTTTCCGAAGGGGGGCCGGGACAACTCCTACGAGCAGTACTTC. It yields the protein CASSFPKGGRDNSYEQYF.

The V and J genes are TRBV6-2 or TRBV6-3 and TRBJ2-2, with D perhaps TRBD2 (6 bases). Germline V CDR1 and CDR2: MNHEY, SVGEGT. The CDR3 has 15 amino acids. V was clipped by 6 bases and J by 9 bases, with 20 bases between them. The CDR3 DNA reads TGTGCCAGCAGCCTAAGCGGGTGTCGAGTCAGGGAGCTGTTTTTT. It codes for CASSLSGCRVRELFF.

This CDR3 reads CASSLLSGEQYF. In nucleotides, the CDR3 is TGTGCCAGCAGCTTACTTTCGGGGGAGCAGTACTTC. V usage is TRBV7-9 and J usage is TRBJ2-7; tentatively, D is TRBD2 (5 bases). This CDR3 contains 12 residues. The germline V gene encodes CDR1 SEHNR and CDR2 FQNEAQ (reference sequence). V gave up 2 bases and J gave up 7 bases, with 9 bases separating them.

The J gene is TRBJ1-5, the V gene TRBV6-5, with 11 nucleotides matching TRBD1. The J segment lost 4 bases and the V segment lost 5 bases, leaving 7 bases of the junction unmatched. CDR1 and CDR2 from the germline V gene are MNHEY and SVGAGI. This CDR3 is built from 16 residues. The CDR3 reads CASSLWTGGFNQPQHF. DNA of the CDR3: TGTGCCAGCAGTCTTTGGACAGGGGGCTTTAATCAGCCCCAGCATTTT.

As for this clonotype: Germline and junction disagree at one end, which may indicate a read error. The gene calls are TRBV11-2 and TRBJ2-7; tentative D call: TRBD1 (6 bases). Germline CDR1 is SGHAT and CDR2 is FQNNGV. There are 15 residues in the CDR3. The CDR3 region is CASNLEYRAAYEQYF. The CDR3 DNA reads as TGTGCCAGCAACTTAGAGTACAGGGCGGCCTACGAGCAATACTTC.

As to this clonotype: At one boundary the junction diverges from the germline segment, which might be a read error. J is TRBJ2-4 and V is TRBV11-2; D may be TRBD2 (5 bases). The CDR3 loop spans 13 amino acids. The germline V gene has CDR1 SGHAT and CDR2 FQNNGV. This chain's CDR3 is CASSLARENILYF. The CDR3, as DNA: TGTGCCAGCAGCTTAGCCCGGGAAAATATTCTGTACTTC.

This clonotype has only one observation. An end of the junction does not agree with germline; a read error may underlie this. The J gene is TRBJ2-5, the V gene TRBV11-1, with D perhaps TRBD1 (6 bases). The CDR3 length is 19 residues. Germline assignment: CDR1 SGHAT and CDR2 FQDESV (reference sequence). DNA for the CDR3: TGCGCCAGCAGCCCGCCCCCAGGGGTCAGGAAGGACTTCCAAGAGACCCAGTACTTC. As protein: CASSPPPGVRKDFQETQYF.

This clonotype showed up just a few times. With a much larger clone just one base away, this may be a read error. This sequence joins TRBV6-1 and TRBJ2-2; no clear D gene. The germline V and J ends were trimmed by 2 bases and 0 bases, with 10 bases remaining between them. CDR3 length equals 16 residues. Per germline, CDR1 MNHNS and CDR2 SASEGT. Here the CDR3 reads CASSEMGFANTGELFF. The CDR3 DNA reads as TGTGCCAGCAGTGAAATGGGGTTCGCGAACACCGGGGAGCTGTTTTTT.

With respect to this clonotype: The CDR3 does not end in the conserved phenylalanine or tryptophan, so this is likely a read error. The chain carries TRBV11-2 and TRBJ2-2; D is unresolved. The germline V gene encodes CDR1 SGHAT and CDR2 FQNNGV. Trimming shortened V by 5 bases and J by 7 bases, and 14 bases separated the two germline ends. This CDR3 has 14 amino acids. The CDR3 loop is CASSPWTGCGELFL. The CDR3 bases are TGTGCCAGCAGCCCCTGGACGGGCTGCGGGGAGCTGTTTTTA.